These 26 T cell receptor beta chains came from one sample sequenced in a study of blood T cell repertoires in COVID-19 (dated by TCRdb to 2018 to 2021). Library generation was performed with the immunoSEQ multiplex PCR assay. What TCRdb holds here is the immuneACCESS table cut down to in-frame rearrangements. Part of the clones is not present; checked against another copy, under half of the missing clones reflect an unresolved V gene, and the others are unexplained. Across this sample there are under 95,000 clones, with almost 85% seen only once. The leading ten clones occupy roughly 9.1% of the sample. Sequencing used peripheral blood. All receptors come from a middle-aged man with COVID-19, enrolled during active disease.

This clone was found many times. This chain uses TRBV19 with TRBJ1-1; D unresolved. The V end lost 8 bases, the J end lost 10 bases, and 11 bases lay between the germline ends. This CDR3 is 10 amino acids long. Germline CDR1 is LNHDA and CDR2 is SQIVND (reference sequence). The CDR3, as DNA: TGTGCCAGTTTAGAGGGTACAGCTTTCTTT. Residues: CASLEGTAFF.

V usage is TRBV7-9 and J usage is TRBJ2-7; the match to TRBD1 covers 9 bases. Germline V gives CDR1 SEHNR, CDR2 FQNEAQ (reference sequence). V shed 6 bases and J 2 bases; nucleotides not matched to a gene: 2. The CDR3 covers 13 residues. In DNA form, the CDR3 reads TGTGCCAGCAGAGGACAGGGGCCCTACGAGCAGTACTTC. This gives the protein CASRGQGPYEQYF.

This clone was detected only a few times. The rearrangement links TRBV15 to TRBJ1-1; 7 nucleotides align to TRBD1. The CDR3 sequence is 16 residues long. The germline CDR1 and CDR2 sequences are LNHNV and YYDKDF (reference sequence). V lost 0 bases to trimming and J lost 4 bases; unmatched junction nucleotides: 8. The CDR3 nucleotides are TGTGCCACCAGCAGAGAGCAATGGGACAGTCCCACTGAAGCTTTCTTT. Translating gives CATSREQWDSPTEAFF.

Written as DNA, the CDR3 is TGTGCCATCAGGGGAGGGGGAGGGGACACTGAAGCTTTCTTT. It yields the protein CAIRGGGGDTEAFF. The chain has TRBV10-3 and TRBJ1-1, with D possibly matching TRBD1 (6 bases). V lost 6 bases, J lost 3 bases, and 14 bases lay in between. The CDR3 is 14 residues long. The V gene's germline CDR1 is ENHRY and CDR2 SYGVKD.

This clone was counted a single time. The chain is built from TRBV7-9 and TRBJ1-2; no reliable D call. The CDR3 is 14 amino acids. V was pared by 5 bases and J by 4 bases, with 14 bases between. Germline CDR1 reads SEHNR; CDR2 reads FQNEAQ (reference sequence). This CDR3 is CASSAPGLAYGYTF. CDR3 DNA: TGTGCCAGCAGCGCCCCAGGTTTGGCCTATGGCTACACCTTC.

This clone was picked up a small number of times. The chain carries TRBV4-1 and TRBJ2-3; 9 nucleotides agree with TRBD2. The V gene's germline CDR1 is MGHRA and CDR2 YSYEKL. The CDR3 has 17 amino acids. The ends lost 1 base at V and 4 bases at J; junction bases unmatched: 9. The CDR3 DNA reads as TGCGCCAGCAGCCAAGTCGGCGCGGGGGGGTCGGCAGATACGCAGTATTTT. It yields the protein CASSQVGAGGSADTQYF.

This clone was observed a few times. The V and J genes are TRBV28 and TRBJ2-7; 7 bases line up with TRBD2. This CDR3 has 14 amino acids. CDR1 is MDHEN and CDR2 is SYDVKM in the germline V gene. J was trimmed by 7 bases and V by 2 bases; bases with no gene match: 8. CDR3 sequence reads: CASSLGLAEREQYF. The CDR3 DNA reads TGTGCCAGCAGTTTAGGGCTAGCGGAACGAGAGCAGTACTTC.

This clone is classed as medium-sized (0.01 to 0.1%). The same CDR3 can be traced to other DNA sequences in this sample. The rearrangement links TRBV18 to TRBJ2-5; D may be TRBD1 (5 bases). From germline, CDR1 is KGHSH and CDR2 LQKENI. V was trimmed by 3 bases and J by 3 bases, leaving 11 bases between them. The CDR3 has 14 amino acids. The CDR3: CASSPPAREETQYF. The CDR3 nucleotides read TGTGCCAGCTCACCGCCAGCCAGGGAAGAGACCCAGTACTTC.

The table lists this clone with a count of one. This chain joins TRBV5-6 and TRBJ1-2, with D possibly matching TRBD1 (5 bases). Deletions cut 0 bases from V and 2 bases from J, with 8 bases between. CDR3 length: 14 amino acids. Germline V CDR1 and CDR2: SGHDT, YYEEEE. The CDR3 coding sequence is TGTGCCAGCAGCTTGGGACAGCCGAACTATGGCTACACCTTC. It encodes CASSLGQPNYGYTF.

The chain joins TRBV28 to TRBJ2-7, with TRBD2 as a possible D gene (5 bases). V was shortened by 5 bases and J by 0 bases, with 11 bases between the two germline ends. CDR3 size: 14 residues. Germline V gene lookup returns CDR1 MDHEN and CDR2 SYDVKM. CDR3 loop: CASSRAGPSYEQYF. CDR3 DNA: TGTGCCAGCAGTCGTGCGGGTCCCTCCTACGAGCAGTACTTC. The full variable domain, with the rest looked up from reference TRBV28 and TRBJ2-7, is DVKVTQSSRYLVKRTGEKVFLECVQDMDHENMFWYRQDPGLGLRLIYFSYDVKMKEKGDIPEGYSVSREKKERFSLILESASTNQTSMYLCASSRAGPSYEQYFGPGTRLTVT.

This clone was observed once. The chain uses TRBV30 and TRBJ1-2, with D perhaps TRBD1 (5 bases). The germline V gene encodes CDR1 GTSNPN and CDR2 SVGIG (reference sequence). V was trimmed by 3 bases and J by 8 bases, leaving 10 bases between them. The CDR3 has 11 amino acids. DNA of the CDR3: TGTGCCTGGAGCCAGACAGAAGGCTACACCTTC. Translating it yields CAWSQTEGYTF. Full variable domain (remainder filled in from reference TRBV30 and TRBJ1-2): SQTIHQWPATLVQPVGSPLSLECTVEGTSNPNLYWYRQAAGRGLQLLFYSVGIGQISSEVPQNLSASRPQDRQFILSSKKLLLSDSGFYLCAWSQTEGYTFGSGTRLTVV.

The CDR3 nucleotides read TGTGCCAGCAGCGCGGGGCGTAACACTGAAGCTTTCTTT. This gives the protein CASSAGRNTEAFF. The V and J genes are TRBV11-3 and TRBJ1-1, with D perhaps TRBD1 (5 bases). Looked up from germline, CDR1 is SGHNT and CDR2 is YENEEA. V was clipped by 5 bases and J by 2 bases, with 9 bases between them. CDR3 length: 13 residues.

The V and J genes are TRBV5-4 and TRBJ2-3, with D tentatively TRBD2 (5 bases). V was clipped by 3 bases and J by 2 bases, with 16 bases between them. The CDR3 has 16 amino acids. Germline V gives CDR1 SGHNT, CDR2 YYREEE (reference sequence). CDR3 DNA sequence: TGTGCCAGCAGCTCATCGGGCGCAGGACTCACAGATACGCAGTATTTT. Amino acids: CASSSSGAGLTDTQYF.

The chain has TRBV27 and TRBJ2-3; TRBD2 matches at 7 bases. CDR3 length: 14 residues. V was pared by 3 bases and J by 4 bases, with 4 bases of the junction left unmatched. In germline, CDR1 is MNHEY, CDR2 SMNVEV (reference sequence). The CDR3 nucleotides are TGTGCCAGCAGTTTGGGAGGGTTCCCAGATACGCAGTATTTT. Residues: CASSLGGFPDTQYF.

The J gene is TRBJ2-1, the V gene TRBV5-4; D is perhaps TRBD2 (7 bases). The CDR3 covers 16 residues. V was trimmed by 4 bases and J by 4 bases, leaving 18 bases between them. Germline CDR1 reads SGHNT; CDR2 reads YYREEE (reference sequence). The CDR3 coding sequence is TGTGCCAGCAGCCTCAAGTCGGGGAGGGGGTACAATGAGCAGTTCTTC. This gives the protein CASSLKSGRGYNEQFF.

This clone was counted between two and nine times. This chain connects TRBV5-1 to TRBJ2-3, with 7 bases identical to TRBD2. The CDR3 consists of 15 residues. The J segment lost 0 bases and the V segment lost 2 bases, leaving 3 bases of the junction unmatched. CDR1 is SGHRS and CDR2 is YFSETQ in the germline V gene. The CDR3 region has the DNA TGCGCCAGCAGCTTCGTTAGCGGGAGCACAGATACGCAGTATTTT. Its translation: CASSFVSGSTDTQYF.

This clone turned up a few times. This chain links TRBV29-1 with TRBJ1-3; 7 bases line up with TRBD1. Trimming cost V 1 base and J 0 bases; bases outside gene matches: 9. CDR1 and CDR2 from the germline V gene are SQVTM and ANQGSEA. The CDR3 loop spans 17 amino acids. The CDR3 sequence: CSVEGHRGRPSGNTIYF. The CDR3 DNA reads as TGCAGCGTTGAAGGTCACAGGGGCAGACCCTCTGGAAACACCATATATTTT.

This chain connects TRBV7-2 to TRBJ2-4; D not certain. Between the trimmed V and J ends, which lost 5 bases and 5 bases, there was a span of 7 bases. Germline assignment: CDR1 SGHTA and CDR2 FQGNSA. This CDR3 spans 12 amino acids. CDR3 region: CASSPTQNIQYF. CDR3 DNA: TGTGCCAGCAGCCCTACTCAAAACATTCAGTACTTC.

The J gene is TRBJ1-5, the V gene TRBV23-1; 11 bases align to TRBD1. TRBV23-1 is classed as an ORF, of uncertain function. V dropped 4 bases and J dropped 4; count of bases not matched to a gene: 6. This CDR3 has 16 amino acids. CDR3 bases: TGCGCCAGCAGTCTCGGGACAGGGGGAAATAATCAGCCCCAGCATTTT. This sequence encodes CASSLGTGGNNQPQHF.

This clone was detected only once. The chain is built from TRBV5-1 and TRBJ1-1; no firm D call. Germline values: CDR1 SGHRS, CDR2 YFSETQ. Between the trimmed V and J ends, which lost 0 bases and 0 bases, there was a span of 6 bases. This CDR3 spans 14 amino acids. The CDR3 nucleotides are TGCGCCAGCAGCTTGGTCCCGTTGAACACTGAAGCTTTCTTT. This codes for CASSLVPLNTEAFF. The complete variable domain, with remaining parts taken from reference TRBV5-1 and TRBJ1-1, reads KAGVTQTPRYLIKTRGQQVTLSCSPISGHRSVSWYQQTPGQGLQFLFEYFSETQRNKGNFPGRFSGRQFSNSRSEMNVSTLELGDSALYLCASSLVPLNTEAFFGQGTRLTVV.

The genes are TRBV18 and TRBJ2-3; 8 positions agree with TRBD1. With 3 bases clipped from V and 4 bases from J, the junction kept 6 bases outside the gene matches. Germline CDR1 and CDR2: KGHSH and LQKENI. The CDR3 loop spans 15 amino acids. CDR3 loop: CASSPGATGADTQYF. CDR3 nucleotides: TGTGCCAGCTCACCTGGTGCGACAGGGGCAGATACGCAGTATTTT.

V gene TRBV6-5 combines with J gene TRBJ2-7; 8 nucleotides line up with TRBD2. The germline CDR1 and CDR2 sequences are MNHEY and SVGAGI. The CDR3 has 13 amino acids. The V and J ends lost 7 bases and 2 bases, in that order; junction bases with no gene match: 4. The CDR3 here is CASNYGRAYEQYF. The CDR3 bases are TGTGCCAGCAACTACGGGAGGGCCTACGAGCAGTACTTC.

This clone was seen just once. J is TRBJ2-2 and V is TRBV28, with D maybe TRBD2 (5 bases). The germline V gene has CDR1 MDHEN and CDR2 SYDVKM. The CDR3 totals 16 residues. Trimming left V 0 bases short and J 1 base short, with 9 bases between. The CDR3 reads CASSLWDLGNTGELFF. The CDR3 nucleotides read TGTGCCAGCAGTTTATGGGACTTGGGGAACACCGGGGAGCTGTTTTTT.

This chain connects TRBV6-6 to TRBJ1-1; 7 nucleotides match TRBD1. The V and J ends lost 10 bases and 0 bases, in that order; junction bases with no gene match: 5. The CDR3 length is 13 residues. Germline-derived CDR1 and CDR2 are MNHNY and SVGAGI (reference sequence). The CDR3 loop is CATRDSMNTEAFF. CDR3 DNA sequence: TGTGCCACCCGGGACAGCATGAACACTGAAGCTTTCTTT.

The genes are TRBV6-5 and TRBJ1-3; D is unresolved. Trimming stripped 7 bases from V and 4 bases from J, with 11 bases between. The CDR3 sequence is 13 residues long. Per germline, CDR1 MNHEY and CDR2 SVGAGI. This chain's CDR3 is CASTLGRGNTIYF. The CDR3 nucleotides are TGTGCCAGCACCCTTGGGAGGGGAAACACCATATATTTT.

The genes are TRBV27 and TRBJ2-1, with D possibly matching TRBD1 (6 bases). Germline CDR1 is MNHEY and CDR2 is SMNVEV (reference sequence). The ends were cut back, 0 bases at V and 9 bases at J, with 12 bases in the middle. The CDR3 runs 14 residues. The CDR3 here is CASSLSVQGGEQFF. The DNA for the CDR3 is TGTGCCAGCAGTTTATCGGTTCAAGGGGGTGAGCAGTTCTTC.